This section outlines one T cell receptor beta chain sequence together with its context. Germline V gene lookup returns CDR1 SGHRS and CDR2 YFSETQ. The CDR3 has 16 residues. J gave up 7 bases and V 0 bases, and 6 bases lay outside the gene matches. The sample is drawn from a study of blood T cell repertoires in COVID-19. Per the authors' pipeline: Researchers report that nucleated cell counts were estimated from reference gene primer amplification. Generated by immunoSEQ multiplex PCR, the TCRdb table keeps only in-frame clones and is missing some. The V and J calls and clone size were taken over from that table, and D and trimming were inferred from the DNA. Here the sample spans tens of thousands of clones, under 85% being singletons.

Sequencing was carried out using peripheral blood. This receptor was identified in an elderly woman with acute or convalescent COVID-19. The chain is built from TRBV5-1 and TRBJ1-6; TRBD1 aligns across 8 bases. The CDR3 here is CASSLDSGGRNSPLHF. The CDR3 DNA sequence: TGCGCCAGCAGCTTGGATTCAGGGGGCAGGAATTCACCCCTCCACTTT.